Listed below are T cell receptor beta chains from one sample, sequenced in a study of response to subunit inactivated influenza vaccine. One entry per CDR3 protein results from TCRdb running MiXCR on the RT-PCR reads. The sample carries just under 550,000 distinct CDR3 sequences, approximately 20% recorded once. The data also belong to a second study, concerning T cells expressing NK-cell markers.

The sequencing used CD4+ T cells sorted from PBMCs, collected roughly 12 days after vaccination. Every receptor here comes from a man aged 45-65 years who received an inactivated influenza vaccine. The CDR3 runs from the conserved cysteine through the conserved F or W. A D gene is named only where the DNA matches it firmly. Not all rows give a size; the values are once, few, many and, for expanded clones, a class.

V	J	size	D	CDR3	DNA
TRBV20-1	TRBJ1-1	-	-	CSARKYTEAFF	TGCAGTGCTAGAAAATACACTGAAGCTTTCTTT
TRBV29-1	TRBJ1-1	-	TRBD1	CSVERDRVNTEAFF	TGCAGCGTTGAGCGAGACAGGGTGAACACTGAAGCTTTCTTT
TRBV24-1	TRBJ1-6	few	-	CATSDLIGVWNSPLHF	TGTGCCACCAGTGATTTGATAGGGGTTTGGAATTCACCCCTCCACTTT
TRBV25-1	TRBJ2-2	-	-	CASSASGIRGIGELFF	TGTGCCAGCAGTGCATCAGGGATAAGGGGAATCGGGGAGCTGTTTTTT
TRBV2	TRBJ2-5	few	TRBD2	CASSTPGLAGRETQYF	TGTGCCAGCAGTACACCCGGACTAGCGGGGCGAGAGACCCAGTACTTC
TRBV30	TRBJ1-2	-	-	CAWSVGDTSGGYTF	TGTGCCTGGAGTGTCGGGGACACCTCAGGGGGCTACACCTTC
TRBV24-1	TRBJ2-2	few	-	CATSYYTGELFF	TGTGCCACCAGTTACTACACCGGGGAGCTGTTTTTT
TRBV11-2	TRBJ2-1	-	-	CASSLVPTSEQFF	TGTGCCAGCAGCTTAGTCCCTACTTCGGAGCAGTTCTTC
TRBV20-1	TRBJ1-4	-	-	CSARERTEKLFF	TGCAGTGCCCGAGAGAGGACTGAAAAACTGTTTTTT
TRBV4-2	TRBJ1-2	few	-	CASSQDAGQANYGYTF	TGTGCCAGCAGCCAAGATGCGGGGCAAGCTAACTATGGCTACACCTTC
TRBV20-1	TRBJ1-4	few	-	CSARDTREELFF	TGCAGTGCTAGAGATACAAGGGAGGAACTGTTTTTT
TRBV28	TRBJ1-2	once	-	CASRPRGSGKGVGYTF	TGTGCCAGCAGACCAAGGGGGTCAGGGAAAGGGGTTGGCTACACCTTC
TRBV5-4	TRBJ2-3	-	-	CASSLATTPGTDTQYF	TGTGCCAGCAGCTTGGCGACAACACCTGGCACAGATACGCAGTATTTT
TRBV7-2	TRBJ2-3	few	-	CASSLGWGTDTQYF	TGTGCCAGCAGTCTGGGATGGGGCACAGATACGCAGTATTTT
TRBV7-2	TRBJ1-4	many	-	CASRRQSFTNEKLFF	TGTGCCAGCAGACGTCAATCCTTTACTAATGAAAAACTGTTTTTT
TRBV15	TRBJ2-3	few	-	CATSRDFARARTDTQYF	TGTGCCACCAGCAGAGATTTCGCCAGGGCCCGCACAGATACGCAGTATTTT
TRBV28	TRBJ2-7	few	-	CASSSPAGYEQYF	TGTGCCAGCAGCTCTCCTGCCGGCTACGAGCAGTACTTC
TRBV7-3	TRBJ2-1	-	TRBD2	CASSLGTSGRGVNEQFF	TGTGCCAGCAGCTTAGGGACTAGCGGGAGGGGAGTAAATGAGCAGTTCTTC
TRBV5-1	TRBJ2-7	many	-	CASSPRVGTSSYEQYF	TGCGCCAGCAGCCCCAGGGTTGGGACCAGCTCCTACGAGCAGTACTTC
TRBV3-1	TRBJ2-2	-	-	CASSRGSNTGELFF	TGTGCCAGCAGCCGGGGATCAAACACCGGGGAGCTGTTTTTT
TRBV5-1	TRBJ2-7	few	-	CASSPGGGEDQYF	TGCGCCAGCAGCCCTGGAGGAGGGGAGGATCAGTACTTC
TRBV12-3/TRBV12-4	TRBJ1-1	-	-	CASSLGLGGASTEAFF	TGTGCCAGCAGTTTAGGATTGGGGGGGGCAAGCACTGAAGCTTTCTTT
TRBV4-2	TRBJ2-5	-	-	CASSQFWRQETQYF	TGTGCCAGCAGCCAGTTTTGGCGGCAAGAGACCCAGTACTTC
TRBV6-1	TRBJ2-5	few	TRBD2	CASRPGRGGSTETQYF	TGTGCCAGCAGACCCGGCCGCGGCGGGAGTACGGAGACCCAGTACTTC
TRBV7-9	TRBJ1-6	many	-	CASSLRLSSNSPLHF	TGTGCCAGCAGCTTAAGGCTCAGTTCTAATTCACCCCTCCACTTT
TRBV28	TRBJ2-5	-	TRBD2	CAIFSGARETQYF	TGTGCCATCTTTAGCGGGGCCAGGGAGACCCAGTACTTC
TRBV4-3	TRBJ1-1	-	-	CASSQDKGGTEAFF	TGCGCCAGCAGCCAAGATAAAGGGGGAACTGAAGCTTTCTTT
TRBV29-1	TRBJ2-7	few	TRBD1	CSVGRQGVYEQYF	TGCAGCGTTGGGAGGCAGGGGGTCTACGAGCAGTACTTC
TRBV11-2	TRBJ2-1	-	-	CASRQRDTGRRLRSNEQFF	TGTGCCAGCAGACAGCGAGACACAGGGAGGCGTCTTCGGAGCAATGAGCAGTTCTTC
TRBV20-1	TRBJ2-1	-	TRBD2	CSAVSGGLRNEQFF	TGCAGTGCTGTTAGCGGGGGGCTGCGCAATGAGCAGTTCTTC
TRBV9	TRBJ2-3	few	TRBD2	CASSVVQGRGPDTQYF	TGTGCCAGCAGCGTAGTCCAAGGGAGGGGCCCAGATACGCAGTATTTT
TRBV6-1	TRBJ2-1	few	TRBD2	CASRETSGVEQFF	TGTGCCAGCAGGGAAACTAGCGGGGTTGAGCAGTTCTTC
TRBV7-2	TRBJ2-2	-	TRBD1	CASSFGQGADTGELFF	TGTGCCAGCAGCTTTGGACAGGGGGCGGACACCGGGGAGCTGTTTTTT
TRBV5-1	TRBJ1-4	-	TRBD1	CASSLPGGLGEKLFF	TGCGCCAGCAGCTTGCCAGGGGGCCTCGGTGAAAAACTGTTTTTT
TRBV7-9	TRBJ2-3	-	-	CASSSVGGPISTDTQYF	TGTGCCAGCAGCTCCGTGGGGGGGCCCATCAGCACAGATACGCAGTATTTT
TRBV12-5	TRBJ2-1	few	TRBD2	CASGLQGLAGIDNEQFF	TGTGCTAGTGGTTTGCAAGGACTAGCGGGGATTGACAATGAGCAGTTCTTC
TRBV7-2	TRBJ2-2	few	-	CASSLGGESGELFF	TGTGCCAGCAGCTTAGGTGGGGAGTCCGGGGAGCTGTTTTTT
TRBV29-1	TRBJ1-1	-	-	CSVGGRYTEAFF	TGCAGCGTTGGCGGTCGGTACACTGAAGCTTTCTTT